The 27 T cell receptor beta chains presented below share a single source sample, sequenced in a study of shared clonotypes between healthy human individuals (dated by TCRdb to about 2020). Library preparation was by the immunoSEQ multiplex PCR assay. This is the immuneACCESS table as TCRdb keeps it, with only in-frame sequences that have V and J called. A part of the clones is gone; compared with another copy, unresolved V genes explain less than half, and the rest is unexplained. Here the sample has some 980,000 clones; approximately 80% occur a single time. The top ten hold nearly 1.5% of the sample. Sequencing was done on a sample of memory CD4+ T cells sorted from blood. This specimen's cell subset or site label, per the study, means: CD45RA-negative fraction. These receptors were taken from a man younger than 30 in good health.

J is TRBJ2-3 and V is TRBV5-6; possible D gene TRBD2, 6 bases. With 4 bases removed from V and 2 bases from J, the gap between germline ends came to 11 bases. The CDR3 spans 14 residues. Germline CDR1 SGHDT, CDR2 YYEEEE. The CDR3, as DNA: TGTGCCAGCAGCAAGGACTACGCCACAGATACGCAGTATTTT. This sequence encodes CASSKDYATDTQYF.

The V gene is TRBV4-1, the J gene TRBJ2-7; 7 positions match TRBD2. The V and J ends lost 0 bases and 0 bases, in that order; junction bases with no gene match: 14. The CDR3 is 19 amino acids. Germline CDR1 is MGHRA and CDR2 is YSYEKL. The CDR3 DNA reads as TGCGCCAGCAGCCAAGACCCGAATTTCCTAGCGGTTAGCTCCTACGAGCAGTACTTC. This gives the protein CASSQDPNFLAVSSYEQYF.

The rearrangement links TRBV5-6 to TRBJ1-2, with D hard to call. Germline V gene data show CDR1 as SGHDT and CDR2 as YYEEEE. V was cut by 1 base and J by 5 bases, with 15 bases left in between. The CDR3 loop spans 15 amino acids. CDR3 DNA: TGTGCCAGCAGCTTGCTATCGAGGATAGAGTATGGCTACACCTTC. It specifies CASSLLSRIEYGYTF.

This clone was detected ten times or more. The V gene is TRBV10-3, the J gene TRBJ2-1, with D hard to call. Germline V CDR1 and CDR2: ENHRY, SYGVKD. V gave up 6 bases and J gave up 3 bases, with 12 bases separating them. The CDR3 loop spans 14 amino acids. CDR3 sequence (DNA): TGTGCCATCAGCTTTTCGGACCTCTACAATGAGCAGTTCTTC. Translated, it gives CAISFSDLYNEQFF.

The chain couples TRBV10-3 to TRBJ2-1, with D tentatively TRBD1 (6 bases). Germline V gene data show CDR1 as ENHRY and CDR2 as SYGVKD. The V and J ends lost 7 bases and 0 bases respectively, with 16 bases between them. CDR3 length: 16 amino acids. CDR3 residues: CAINSLGASSYNEQFF. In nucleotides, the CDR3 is TGTGCCATCAACTCCCTGGGGGCCAGCTCCTACAATGAGCAGTTCTTC.

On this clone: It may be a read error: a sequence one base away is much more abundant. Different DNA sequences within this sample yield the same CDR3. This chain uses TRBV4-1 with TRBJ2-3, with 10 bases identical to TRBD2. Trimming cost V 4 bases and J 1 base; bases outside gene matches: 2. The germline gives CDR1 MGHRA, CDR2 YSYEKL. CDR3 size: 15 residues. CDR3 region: CASSPGLAGTDTQYF. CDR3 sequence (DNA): TGCGCCAGCAGCCCCGGACTAGCGGGCACAGATACGCAGTATTTT.

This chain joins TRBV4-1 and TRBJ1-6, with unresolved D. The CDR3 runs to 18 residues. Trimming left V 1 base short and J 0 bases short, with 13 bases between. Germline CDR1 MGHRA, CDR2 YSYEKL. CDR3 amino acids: CASSQGSPLSSYNSPLHF. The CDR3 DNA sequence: TGCGCCAGCAGCCAAGGAAGCCCCCTAAGCTCCTATAATTCACCCCTCCACTTT.

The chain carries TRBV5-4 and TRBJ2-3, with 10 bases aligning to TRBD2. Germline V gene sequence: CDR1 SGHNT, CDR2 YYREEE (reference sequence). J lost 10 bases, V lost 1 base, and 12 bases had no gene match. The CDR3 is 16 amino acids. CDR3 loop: CASSLSSGGPSSPQYF. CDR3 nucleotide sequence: TGTGCCAGCAGCTTGTCTAGCGGGGGACCCTCATCTCCGCAGTATTTT.

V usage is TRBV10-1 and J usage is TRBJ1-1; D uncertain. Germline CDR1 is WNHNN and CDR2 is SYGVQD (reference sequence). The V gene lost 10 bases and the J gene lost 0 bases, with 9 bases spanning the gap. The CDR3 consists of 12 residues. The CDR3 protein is CAKRDLNTEAFF. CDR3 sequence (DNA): TGCGCCAAACGGGATTTGAACACTGAAGCTTTCTTT.

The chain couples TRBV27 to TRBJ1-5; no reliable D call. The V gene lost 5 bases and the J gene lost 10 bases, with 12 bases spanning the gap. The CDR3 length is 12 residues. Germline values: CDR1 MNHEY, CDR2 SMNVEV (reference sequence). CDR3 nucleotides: TGTGCCAGCAGTCTCCGGTTCGGTCCCCAGCATTTT. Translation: CASSLRFGPQHF.

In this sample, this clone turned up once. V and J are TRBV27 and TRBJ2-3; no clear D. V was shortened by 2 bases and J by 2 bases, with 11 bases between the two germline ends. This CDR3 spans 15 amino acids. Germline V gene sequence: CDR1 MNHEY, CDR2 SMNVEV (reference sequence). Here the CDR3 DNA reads TGTGCCAGCAGTTTAATGGGCAGGCCCACAGATACGCAGTATTTT. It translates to CASSLMGRPTDTQYF.

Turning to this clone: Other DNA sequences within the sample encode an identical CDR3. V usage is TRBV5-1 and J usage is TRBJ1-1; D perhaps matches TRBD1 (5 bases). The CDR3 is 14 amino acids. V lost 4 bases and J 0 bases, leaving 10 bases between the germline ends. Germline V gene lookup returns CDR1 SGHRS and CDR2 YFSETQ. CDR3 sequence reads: CASSLGTVNTEAFF. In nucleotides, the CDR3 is TGCGCCAGCAGCCTGGGGACGGTGAACACTGAAGCTTTCTTT.

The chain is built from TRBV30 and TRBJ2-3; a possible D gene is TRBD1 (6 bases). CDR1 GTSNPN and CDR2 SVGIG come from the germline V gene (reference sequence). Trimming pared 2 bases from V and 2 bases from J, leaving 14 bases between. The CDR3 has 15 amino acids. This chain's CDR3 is CAWSYGQFYTDTQYF. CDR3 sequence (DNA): TGTGCCTGGAGTTATGGACAGTTCTACACAGATACGCAGTATTTT.

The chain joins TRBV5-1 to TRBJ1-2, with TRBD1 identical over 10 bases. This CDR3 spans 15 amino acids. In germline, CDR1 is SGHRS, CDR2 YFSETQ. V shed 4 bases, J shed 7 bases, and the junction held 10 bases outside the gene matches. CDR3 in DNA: TGCGCCAGCAGCGACGATGACAGGGGGCTGGGTGGCTACACCTTC. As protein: CASSDDDRGLGGYTF.

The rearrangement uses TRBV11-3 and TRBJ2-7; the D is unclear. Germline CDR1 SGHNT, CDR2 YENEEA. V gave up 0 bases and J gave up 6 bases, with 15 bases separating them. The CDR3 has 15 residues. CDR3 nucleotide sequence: TGTGCCAGCAGCTTAGAACCCCCGCCATTGATCGAGCAGTACTTC. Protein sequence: CASSLEPPPLIEQYF.

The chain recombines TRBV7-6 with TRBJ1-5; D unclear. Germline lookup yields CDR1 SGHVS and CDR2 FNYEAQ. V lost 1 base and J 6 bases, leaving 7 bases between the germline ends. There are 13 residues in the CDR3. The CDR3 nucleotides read TGTGCCAGCAGCTTAGACATGGGTCAGCCCCAGCATTTT. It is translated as CASSLDMGQPQHF.

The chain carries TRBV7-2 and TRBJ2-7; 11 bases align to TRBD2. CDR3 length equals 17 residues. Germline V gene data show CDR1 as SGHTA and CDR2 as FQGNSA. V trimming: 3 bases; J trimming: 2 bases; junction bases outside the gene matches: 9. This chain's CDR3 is CASSFVSGTSGAYEQYF. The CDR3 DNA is TGTGCCAGCAGCTTCGTTTCCGGGACTAGCGGAGCCTACGAGCAGTACTTC.

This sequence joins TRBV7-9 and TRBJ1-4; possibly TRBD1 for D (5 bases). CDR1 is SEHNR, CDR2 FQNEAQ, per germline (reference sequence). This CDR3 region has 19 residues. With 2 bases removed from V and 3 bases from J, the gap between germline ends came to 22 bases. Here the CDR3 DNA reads TGTGCCAGCAGCTTAATTAGGGGAGTCGGCTTATCGGCTAATGAAAAACTGTTTTTT. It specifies CASSLIRGVGLSANEKLFF.

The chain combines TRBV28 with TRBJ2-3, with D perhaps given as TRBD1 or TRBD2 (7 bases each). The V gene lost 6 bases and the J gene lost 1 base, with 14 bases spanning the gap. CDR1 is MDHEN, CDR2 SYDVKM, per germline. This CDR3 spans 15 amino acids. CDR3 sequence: CASRGEGAGTDTQYF. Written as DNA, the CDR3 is TGTGCCAGCAGGGGGGAGGGGGCAGGCACAGATACGCAGTATTTT.

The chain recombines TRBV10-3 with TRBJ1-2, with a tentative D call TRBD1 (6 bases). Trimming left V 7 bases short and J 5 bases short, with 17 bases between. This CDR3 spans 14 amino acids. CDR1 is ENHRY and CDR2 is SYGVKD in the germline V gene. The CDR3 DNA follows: TGTGCCATCACTGAAGATGCCAGGGGTTATGGCTACACCTTC. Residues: CAITEDARGYGYTF.

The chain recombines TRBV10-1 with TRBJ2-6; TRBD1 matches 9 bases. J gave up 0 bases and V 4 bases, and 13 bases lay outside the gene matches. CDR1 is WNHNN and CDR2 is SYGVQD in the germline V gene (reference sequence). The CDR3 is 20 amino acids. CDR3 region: CASSAGDREREPSGANVLTF. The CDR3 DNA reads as TGCGCCAGCAGTGCTGGGGACAGGGAAAGGGAGCCCTCTGGGGCCAACGTCCTGACTTTC.

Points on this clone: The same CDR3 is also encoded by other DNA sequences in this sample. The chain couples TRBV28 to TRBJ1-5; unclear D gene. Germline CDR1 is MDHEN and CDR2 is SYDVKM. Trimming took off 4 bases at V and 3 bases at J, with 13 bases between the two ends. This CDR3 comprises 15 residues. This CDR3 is CASSSGSGNNQPQHF. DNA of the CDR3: TGTGCCAGCAGTTCGGGATCGGGGAACAATCAGCCCCAGCATTTT.

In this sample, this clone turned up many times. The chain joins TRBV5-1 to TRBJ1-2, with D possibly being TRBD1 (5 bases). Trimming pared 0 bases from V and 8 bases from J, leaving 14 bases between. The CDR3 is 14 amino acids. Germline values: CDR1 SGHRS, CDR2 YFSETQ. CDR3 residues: CASSLERGKGGYTF. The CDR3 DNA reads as TGCGCCAGCAGCTTGGAAAGGGGTAAGGGCGGCTACACCTTC.

The CDR3 DNA reads as TGTGCTAGTGGTTTGGTACAGGGACCTTCCTCCACTAGCACAGATACGCAGTATTTT. Its translation: CASGLVQGPSSTSTDTQYF. V is TRBV12-5 and J is TRBJ2-3; possible D gene TRBD1, 6 bases. Germline CDR1 and CDR2: LGHNT and FRNRAP. The CDR3 is 19 amino acids. Trimming took 0 bases from V and 0 from J, leaving 19 bases between them. Supplemented by reference TRBV12-5 and TRBJ2-3, the full variable domain reads DARVTQTPRHKVTEMGQEVTMRCQPILGHNTVFWYRQTMMQGLELLAYFRNRAPLDDSGMPKDRFSAEMPDATLATLKIQPSEPRDSAVYFCASGLVQGPSSTSTDTQYFGPGTRLTVL.

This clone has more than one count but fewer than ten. As DNA, the CDR3 is TGTGCCAGCAGCCCGGATACAGGGAAGGTTCAGGAAAAACTGTTTTTT. Its protein is CASSPDTGKVQEKLFF. This chain joins TRBV5-8 and TRBJ1-4; a weak D match, TRBD1 (6 bases). The CDR3 loop spans 16 amino acids. Germline assignment: CDR1 SGHTS and CDR2 YDEGEE. Deletions cut 4 bases from V and 8 bases from J, with 21 bases between.

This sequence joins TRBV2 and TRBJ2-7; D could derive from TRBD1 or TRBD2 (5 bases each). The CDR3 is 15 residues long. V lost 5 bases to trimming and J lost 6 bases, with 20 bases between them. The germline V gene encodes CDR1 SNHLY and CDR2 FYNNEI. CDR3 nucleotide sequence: TGTGCCAGCAGTAAAAATGGCAGGGCCGAGGGCGAGCAGTACTTC. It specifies CASSKNGRAEGEQYF.

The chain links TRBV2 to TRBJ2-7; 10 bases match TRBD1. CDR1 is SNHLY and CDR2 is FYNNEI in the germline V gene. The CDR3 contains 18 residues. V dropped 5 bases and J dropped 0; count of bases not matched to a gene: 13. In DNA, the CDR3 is TGTGCCAGCAGTTCGGACAGGGGGTCAAGGGGGATCTCCTACGAGCAGTACTTC. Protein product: CASSSDRGSRGISYEQYF.